This TCR beta chain is from a study of T cell repertoires in cytomegalovirus infection. TCRdb called the reads again in MiXCR, with one record for every CDR3 protein. The sample holds roughly 240,000 distinct CDR3 sequences, around 6.2% seen once. Findings and limits, study-wide: Adding up the frequency of public TCR beta families identified people who carried CMV plus the relevant HLA.

From germline, CDR1 is SGHTA and CDR2 FQGNSA. The germline V and J ends were trimmed by 1 base and 2 bases, with 12 bases remaining between them. The CDR3 covers 15 residues. Many counts were recorded for this clonotype. Its target is not known. Sequenced material: PBMCs. This chain connects TRBV7-2 to TRBJ2-7; perhaps D is TRBD1 or TRBD2 (5 bases each). This receptor was taken from a human donor in good health (CMV status not recorded). Some clones in this sample may be carry-over from other donors' samples. The CDR3 reads CASSLDPGTTYEQYF. CDR3 coding DNA: TGTGCCAGCAGCTTAGATCCAGGGACCACCTACGAGCAGTACTTC.